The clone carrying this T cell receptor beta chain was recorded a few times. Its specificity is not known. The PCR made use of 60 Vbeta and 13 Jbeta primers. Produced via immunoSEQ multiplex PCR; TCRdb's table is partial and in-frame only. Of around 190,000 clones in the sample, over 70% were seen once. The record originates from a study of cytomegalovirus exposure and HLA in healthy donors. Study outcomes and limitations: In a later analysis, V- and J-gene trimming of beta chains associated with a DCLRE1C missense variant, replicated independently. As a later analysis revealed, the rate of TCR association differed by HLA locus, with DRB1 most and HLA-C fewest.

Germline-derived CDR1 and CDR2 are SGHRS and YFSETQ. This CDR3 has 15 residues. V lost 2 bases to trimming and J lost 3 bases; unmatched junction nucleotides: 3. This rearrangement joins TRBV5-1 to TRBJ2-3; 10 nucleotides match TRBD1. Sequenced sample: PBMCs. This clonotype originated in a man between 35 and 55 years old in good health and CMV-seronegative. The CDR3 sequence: CASSFRTGGTDTQYF. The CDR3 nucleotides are TGCGCCAGCAGCTTTCGGACAGGGGGGACAGATACGCAGTATTTT.